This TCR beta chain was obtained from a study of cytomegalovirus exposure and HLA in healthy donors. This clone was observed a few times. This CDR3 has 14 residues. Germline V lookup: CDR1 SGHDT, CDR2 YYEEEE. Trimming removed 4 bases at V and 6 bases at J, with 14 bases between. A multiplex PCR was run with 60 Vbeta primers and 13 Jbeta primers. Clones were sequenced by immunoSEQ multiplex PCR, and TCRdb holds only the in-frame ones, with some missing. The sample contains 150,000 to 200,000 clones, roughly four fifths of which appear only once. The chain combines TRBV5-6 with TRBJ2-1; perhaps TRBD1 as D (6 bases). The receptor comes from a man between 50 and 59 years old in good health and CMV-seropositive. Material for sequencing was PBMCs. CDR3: CASSTSRGTNEQFF. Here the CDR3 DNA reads TGTGCCAGCAGCACCTCCAGGGGTACCAATGAGCAGTTCTTC.